The 23 T cell receptor beta chains below come from one sample, sequenced in a study of blood T cell repertoires in COVID-19. Data came from immunoSEQ multiplex PCR; TCRdb stores just in-frame clones and leaves some out. The table shows 120,000 or so clones, with 86% occurring only once. Sequenced sample: peripheral blood. These receptor sequences come from a man aged 40-50 years with acute or convalescent COVID-19.

V usage is TRBV2 and J usage is TRBJ1-2; TRBD1 aligns across 9 bases. This CDR3 has 13 amino acids. Germline CDR1 and CDR2: SNHLY and FYNNEI. With 8 bases clipped from V and 6 bases from J, the junction kept 7 bases outside the gene matches. The CDR3 DNA reads as TGTGCCAGCGGCCCGACAGGGGGGGATGGCTACACCTTC. Its protein is CASGPTGGDGYTF.

The chain links TRBV4-3 to TRBJ2-6; the match to TRBD1 covers 7 bases. Germline V gene sequence: CDR1 LGHNA, CDR2 YSLEER. The CDR3 has 15 amino acids. V shed 8 bases and J 0 bases; nucleotides not matched to a gene: 4. In DNA form, the CDR3 reads TGCGCCAGCGCTAGGGGGCTCTCTGGGGCCAACGTCCTGACTTTC. This sequence encodes CASARGLSGANVLTF.

This clone came up once. The gene calls are TRBV6-6 and TRBJ1-1; unclear D gene. Trimming left V 6 bases short and J 6 bases short, with 8 bases between. Germline CDR1 reads MNHNY; CDR2 reads SVGAGI (reference sequence). This CDR3 has 11 amino acids. The CDR3, as DNA: TGTGCCAGCAGGGAGGATGCTGAAGCTTTCTTT. Encoded protein: CASREDAEAFF.

The rearrangement links TRBV9 to TRBJ2-5; weak D call: TRBD2 (6 bases). Trimming cost V 4 bases and J 2 bases, with 18 bases left between them. This CDR3 region has 16 residues. Germline V gene data show CDR1 as SGDLS and CDR2 as YYNGEE. The CDR3 here is CASSSNTGRSQETQYF. DNA for the CDR3: TGTGCCAGCAGCTCAAACACGGGGAGGTCGCAAGAGACCCAGTACTTC.

CDR3 protein: CSASGFTKGGQVNTEAFF. In nucleotides, the CDR3 is TGCAGTGCTAGTGGGTTTACTAAGGGGGGACAGGTGAACACTGAAGCTTTCTTT. This sequence joins TRBV20-1 and TRBJ1-1, with TRBD1 identical over 8 bases. CDR3 size: 18 residues. Germline V gives CDR1 DFQATT, CDR2 SNEGSKA (reference sequence). Trimming removed 3 bases from V and 0 bases from J; junction bases left unmatched: 15.

The V gene is TRBV14, the J gene TRBJ2-5; 8 bases map to TRBD2. The CDR3 is made up of 14 amino acids. The germline gives CDR1 SGHDN, CDR2 FVKESK. Unmatched junction bases numbered 4, after V lost 4 bases and J lost 3 bases. The CDR3, as DNA: TGTGCCAGCAGCCGACTAGCGCAAGAAGAGACCCAGTACTTC. Protein sequence: CASSRLAQEETQYF.

This chain links TRBV7-2 with TRBJ2-1; D is uncertain. Per the germline V gene, CDR1 is SGHTA and CDR2 is FQGNSA. The CDR3 spans 13 residues. Trimming cost V 1 base and J 12 bases, with 13 bases left between them. The CDR3 bases are TGTGCCAGCAGCTTAGAGGAAGGAGTGAGGCAGTTCTTC. Translating gives CASSLEEGVRQFF.

This sequence joins TRBV15 and TRBJ2-5, with D unresolved. The V end was cut by 0 bases, the J end by 5 bases, with 7 bases between. Per the germline V gene, CDR1 is LNHNV and CDR2 is YYDKDF (reference sequence). The CDR3 is 13 amino acids. CDR3 DNA: TGTGCCACCAGCAGAGATATCGGGGAGACCCAGTACTTC. It translates to CATSRDIGETQYF.

The chain employs TRBV11-2 and TRBJ2-3, with TRBD2 identical over 9 bases. V dropped 3 bases and J dropped 1; count of bases not matched to a gene: 5. Per the germline V gene, CDR1 is SGHAT and CDR2 is FQNNGV. There are 16 residues in the CDR3. The CDR3 loop reads CASSFLSGGRTDTQYF. CDR3 DNA sequence: TGTGCCAGCAGCTTTCTTAGCGGGGGACGCACAGATACGCAGTATTTT.

The chain couples TRBV5-8 to TRBJ1-2; 7 bases agree with TRBD1. CDR1 is SGHTS, CDR2 YDEGEE, per germline. The CDR3 runs to 17 residues. Trimming removed 6 bases from V and 6 bases from J; junction bases left unmatched: 20. CDR3 bases: TGTGCCAGCATCCCCGAACCCCGGACAGGAATGGTTCATGGCTACACCTTC. It codes for CASIPEPRTGMVHGYTF.

V gene TRBV6-2 or TRBV6-3 combines with J gene TRBJ2-3; D uncertain. Germline V lookup: CDR1 MNHEY, CDR2 SVGEGT. The CDR3 is made up of 12 amino acids. V was pared by 6 bases and J by 2 bases, with 6 bases between. The CDR3 loop is CASSSYTDTQYF. In DNA, the CDR3 is TGTGCCAGCAGCTCTTACACAGATACGCAGTATTTT.

Here the CDR3 reads CASSWSGGTEAFF. The CDR3 DNA sequence: TGTGCCAGTAGTTGGTCGGGAGGCACTGAAGCTTTCTTT. This chain links TRBV19 with TRBJ1-1; D gene ambiguous. Trimming removed 5 bases at V and 4 bases at J, with 11 bases between. The CDR3 extends over 13 amino acids. Looked up from germline, CDR1 is LNHDA and CDR2 is SQIVND (reference sequence).

The chain carries TRBV6-1 and TRBJ2-7, with 12 positions matching TRBD1. This CDR3 has 15 amino acids. Germline values: CDR1 MNHNS, CDR2 SASEGT. V lost 1 base, J lost 7 bases, and 5 bases stayed unmatched. Here the CDR3 reads CASSEVGQGALEQYF. As DNA, the CDR3 is TGTGCCAGCAGTGAAGTGGGACAGGGGGCCCTAGAGCAGTACTTC.

The chain combines TRBV18 with TRBJ1-2; D possibly corresponds to TRBD1 (6 bases). Germline loops: CDR1 KGHSH, CDR2 LQKENI. V was clipped by 3 bases and J by 8 bases, with 13 bases between them. This CDR3 is 13 amino acids long. The CDR3 spells CASSPDRSGGYTF. The CDR3 DNA reads TGTGCCAGCTCACCCGACAGGTCGGGGGGCTACACCTTC.

The V gene is TRBV27, the J gene TRBJ1-2; a weak D match, TRBD1 (6 bases). Trimming took 4 bases from V and 4 from J, leaving 13 bases between them. Germline lookup yields CDR1 MNHEY and CDR2 SMNVEV (reference sequence). This CDR3 is 14 amino acids long. Written as DNA, the CDR3 is TGTGCCAGCAGTTCTGCGGGGGCCGGCTATGGCTACACCTTC. Its translation is CASSSAGAGYGYTF.

The gene calls are TRBV9 and TRBJ2-2, with 13 bases that match TRBD2. Germline loops: CDR1 SGDLS, CDR2 YYNGEE. The CDR3 contains 16 residues. V lost 3 bases and J lost 7; bases outside the gene matches: 6. The CDR3 spells CASSAGLAGVLGELFF. The DNA of the CDR3 is TGTGCCAGCAGCGCTGGACTAGCGGGAGTTCTCGGGGAGCTGTTTTTT.

The genes are TRBV4-2 and TRBJ1-5, with a possible D match to TRBD1 (6 bases). Trimming stripped 1 base from V and 3 bases from J, with 16 bases between. Germline V lookup: CDR1 LGHNA, CDR2 YNFKEQ. The CDR3 extends over 17 amino acids. CDR3 protein: CASSQVGAGDFNQPQHF. CDR3 DNA: TGTGCCAGCAGCCAAGTCGGCGCAGGGGATTTCAATCAGCCCCAGCATTTT.

This clone was seen just once. The chain is built from TRBV12-3 or TRBV12-4 and TRBJ2-1; the D is unclear. The CDR3 has 11 amino acids. V lost 6 bases and J lost 7, with 7 bases in between. The CDR3 here is CASRRINEQFF. The DNA for the CDR3 is TGTGCCAGCAGGAGGATAAATGAGCAGTTCTTC.

CDR3 bases: TGTGCCAGCAGCCGAGGGACAGCCATCTACGAGCAGTACTTC. Its protein is CASSRGTAIYEQYF. V and J are TRBV13 and TRBJ2-7; 7 bases line up with TRBD1. The ends lost 5 bases at V and 3 bases at J; junction bases unmatched: 7. Germline values: CDR1 PRHDT, CDR2 FYEKMQ (reference sequence). The CDR3 is made up of 14 amino acids.

V gene TRBV21-1 combines with J gene TRBJ1-1; TRBD1, the D gene given by the table, was not confirmed from the DNA. TRBV21-1 represents a pseudogene. The CDR3 loop spans 11 amino acids. CDR3 residues: CASSSRRGAFF. The CDR3 coding sequence is TGTGCCAGCAGCTCCCGCAGGGGAGCTTTCTTT.

The chain links TRBV10-3 to TRBJ1-5; TRBD1 might be the D (5 bases). The CDR3 extends over 16 amino acids. Trimming pared 8 bases from V and 0 bases from J, leaving 17 bases between. Germline V CDR1 and CDR2: ENHRY, SYGVKD. CDR3 residues: CAISSSGGNSNQPQHF. For the CDR3, the DNA is TGTGCCATCTCCTCGAGCGGGGGAAATAGCAATCAGCCCCAGCATTTT.

The chain is built from TRBV6-5 and TRBJ1-5; a weak D match, TRBD1 (6 bases). Germline lookup yields CDR1 MNHEY and CDR2 SVGAGI. The V end was cut by 2 bases, the J end by 3 bases, with 11 bases between. The CDR3 sequence is 15 residues long. The CDR3 DNA reads TGTGCCAGCAGTTACCCCCAGGGGAACAATCAGCCCCAGCATTTT. This translates into CASSYPQGNNQPQHF.

J is TRBJ1-1 and V is TRBV27; the match to TRBD1 covers 10 bases. Germline V lookup: CDR1 MNHEY, CDR2 SMNVEV (reference sequence). The CDR3 is 15 residues long. The junction had 4 bases not matched to a gene; V was cut back by 5 bases and J by 1 base. CDR3 nucleotides: TGTGCCAGCAGTCGACAGGGGGCGGCGAACACTGAAGCTTTCTTT. Its protein product is CASSRQGAANTEAFF.